What follows are 6 T cell receptor beta chains derived from one specimen sequenced in a study of response to subunit inactivated influenza vaccine. TCRdb re-called the RT-PCR reads through MiXCR, storing one row per CDR3 protein. This sample carries roughly 630,000 distinct CDR3 sequences, around 15% of them seen once, and the ten largest clones take 6% to 9.5%. This specimen consisted of PBMCs from blood, obtained around 15 days before vaccination. The receptor source for this set is a man aged 50-59 years who received an inactivated influenza vaccine.

This clonotype was counted at least ten times. The chain combines TRBV15 with TRBJ2-3; 14 bases line up with TRBD2. The CDR3 extends over 19 amino acids. V lost 3 bases, J lost 1 base, and 9 bases stayed unmatched. Germline V gene sequence: CDR1 LNHNV, CDR2 YYDKDF (reference sequence). The CDR3 protein is CATSSRGTSGSFRTDTQYF. The CDR3 nucleotides are TGTGCCACCAGCAGCAGGGGGACTAGCGGGAGCTTCCGCACAGATACGCAGTATTTT. Combining the CDR3 with reference TRBV15 and TRBJ2-3 gives the whole variable domain DAMVIQNPRYQVTQFGKPVTLSCSQTLNHNVMYWYQQKSSQAPKLLFHYYDKDFNNEADTPDNFQSRRPNTSFCFLDIRSPGLGDTAMYLCATSSRGTSGSFRTDTQYFGPGTRLTVL.

This chain links TRBV13 with TRBJ1-1; D not certain. This CDR3 spans 14 amino acids. The germline gives CDR1 PRHDT, CDR2 FYEKMQ (reference sequence). Trimming removed 5 bases at V and 3 bases at J, with 13 bases between. The CDR3 region is CASSPPVKDTEAFF. In nucleotides, the CDR3 is TGTGCCAGCAGCCCCCCAGTTAAGGACACTGAAGCTTTCTTT.

This clonotype was counted many times. The chain couples TRBV10-3 to TRBJ1-1; D gene ambiguous. The CDR3 runs to 13 residues. V lost 4 bases and J lost 2, with 8 bases in between. Germline loops: CDR1 ENHRY, CDR2 SYGVKD. The CDR3 sequence: CAISVQENTEAFF. The CDR3 DNA reads as TGTGCCATCAGTGTTCAGGAAAACACTGAAGCTTTCTTT.

This clonotype was found a few times. The V and J genes are TRBV5-6 and TRBJ2-1, with TRBD1 matching 7 bases. The CDR3 runs 11 residues. Germline values: CDR1 SGHDT, CDR2 YYEEEE. V lost 1 base, J lost 15 bases, and 4 bases stayed unmatched. The chain's CDR3 is CASSLSTGMFF. CDR3 DNA sequence: TGTGCCAGCAGCTTGTCGACAGGGATGTTCTTC.

This clonotype showed up just a few times. The rearrangement uses TRBV5-1 and TRBJ1-2, with unresolved D. CDR1 SGHRS and CDR2 YFSETQ come from the germline V gene. With 4 bases removed from V and 2 bases from J, the gap between germline ends came to 12 bases. The CDR3 covers 14 residues. Written as DNA, the CDR3 is TGCGCCAGCAGCAAGGACCGACCCAACTATGGCTACACCTTC. Its protein is CASSKDRPNYGYTF. The complete variable domain, with remaining parts taken from reference TRBV5-1 and TRBJ1-2, reads KAGVTQTPRYLIKTRGQQVTLSCSPISGHRSVSWYQQTPGQGLQFLFEYFSETQRNKGNFPGRFSGRQFSNSRSEMNVSTLELGDSALYLCASSKDRPNYGYTFGSGTRLTVV.

This clonotype appeared many times. V is TRBV12-3 or TRBV12-4 and J is TRBJ1-6; perhaps TRBD1 as D (5 bases). With 3 bases removed from V and 7 bases from J, the gap between germline ends came to 10 bases. This CDR3 contains 14 residues. CDR3 loop: CASSLRGYNSPLHF. The CDR3 DNA reads as TGTGCCAGCAGTTTGCGGGGCTACAATTCACCCCTCCACTTT.